This record covers a single T cell receptor beta chain. Its antigen is currently not known. Mismatch with germline at one junction end may stem from a read error. RNA was extracted from bulk unsorted tissue and checked for quality with a NanoDrop ND-1000 and an Agilent 2100. Donors were newly diagnosed lung cancer patients admitted for thoracic surgery in China between August and November 2014, without prior chemotherapy. The study excluded patients who had received radiotherapy or chemotherapy before or who had another cancer at the same time. Pieces of surgical tissue measuring roughly 1-2 cm3 were kept in RNAlater solution and stored at -80 degrees C until use. The library was obtained by multiplex PCR. This sample was sequenced with an Illumina HiSeq 2500. TCRbeta libraries were constructed through three rounds of nested PCR with primers (Table S4) according to protocols adapted from ARM-PCR. Before sequencing, PCR products of 200-500 bp were excised from the gel and purified with the QIAquick gel extraction kit. The authors' analysis ran thus. Reads were cleaned with Trimmomatic, merged with FLASH into complete CDR3 sequences, and assigned to V(D)J germline segments with MiTCR. VDJtools was used to compute clonal diversity as the inverse Simpson's index. A read counted as productive if the sequence was in-frame and lacked a premature stop codon. The public reads were run again by TCRdb, first through fastp at Q25 and then through MiXCR, and only productive beta chains were kept. One record per CDR3 amino acid sequence lists the most common genes and DNA. The V and J calls, along with clone size, are taken from TCRdb and not from the paper's own processing. Here the sample has approximately 120,000 distinct CDR3 sequences; approximately 71% occur a single time. The ten largest clones capture under 45% of the sample.

The CDR3, from cysteine to phenylalanine, totals 18 residues. The kept DNA is CDR3 alone, 54 bases in frame from the first base. The germline V gene encodes CDR1 SGHNT and CDR2 YENEEA. The sample is drawn from a study of tumor and adjacent non-tumor tissue in lung cancer (dated by TCRdb to 2016 to 2018). Study-level background: The cohort included eleven to twelve adenocarcinoma, 2 squamous cell carcinoma and 1 small cell lung cancer patients. TCRbeta CDR3 sequencing was performed on under 35 paired specimens, with one tumor sample and one normal lung sample collected per patient. Among the roughly 15 patients, ages ranged from about 30 to 85 years, about 10 were men and 5 were women, and disease was TNM stage I to III. Using bulk TCRbeta repertoires from 15 lung cancer patients, the study set lung tumor tissue side by side with matched distant non-tumor lung tissue. Sequencing generated a total of 125,075,908 productive TCRbeta reads, averaging approximately 3.8 million reads per sample. Overall study outcomes, separate from this receptor: The sequencing platform is not named in the methods, and unique molecular identifiers are not mentioned. With only approximately 16 patients in the cohort, the authors noted that larger samples and more detailed clinical data are needed. Because peripheral blood was not sequenced, the blood TCRbeta repertoires of the lung cancer patients in the study went unexamined. TCR diversity (inverse Simpson) was significantly higher in tumor than in normal lung tissue (roughly 430 vs 170, P = 0.0075, Mann-Whitney U test). The top 100 clones made up a significantly larger cumulative share of the repertoire in normal lung than in tumor tissue. TCR diversity was significantly higher in younger patients, and greater tumor TCR diversity was associated with shorter overall survival and shorter disease-free survival.

The chain is made from TRBV11-3 and TRBJ1-1, with TRBD1 as a weak D call on 5 bases. This clonotype was obtained from a woman aged 60-75 years with non-small cell lung cancer. The sample was lung tumor tissue. The base sequence is TGTGGCAGCAGCTTAATTGGGCCGCTGGGACGGATGAACGCTGAAGCTTTCTTT. It codes for CGSSLIGPLGRMNAEAFF.